The TCR beta chain under discussion was sequenced for a study of blood T cell repertoires in COVID-19. Study-level information: Both acute and convalescent COVID-19 samples were obtained from the United States, Italy and Spain.

Germline V gene sequence: CDR1 SGHAT, CDR2 FQNNGV. The CDR3 sequence is 14 residues long. The V gene lost 1 base and the J gene lost 2 bases, with 7 bases spanning the gap. Profiling relied on immunoSEQ multiplex PCR, and the TCRdb table lists in-frame clones only, not all of them. The table shows some 150,000 clones, with over 70% occurring only once. This chain connects TRBV11-2 to TRBJ2-3; possibly TRBD1 for D (5 bases). The source is a man aged 45-65 years with active COVID-19. Sequencing input: peripheral blood. The CDR3, as DNA: TGTGCCAGCAGCTTAGTCAGGGACACAGATACGCAGTATTTT. Translating gives CASSLVRDTDTQYF.